The sequence of this T cell receptor beta chain was determined in a study of regulatory T cells in long-lasting Graves disease. Building the TCR beta libraries relied on iRepertoire HTBI primers, and CDR3 regions underwent Arm-PCR. One entry per CDR3 protein, called by TCRdb with MiXCR from the multiplex PCR reads. Of about 530,000 distinct CDR3 sequences listed, roughly 15% were seen once; the top ten hold around a quarter. Per germline, CDR1 MNHNS and CDR2 SASEGT. The CDR3 contains 18 residues. V was clipped by 7 bases and J by 1 base; unmatched bases: 15. As to time point: newly diagnosed GD, antithyroid drugs for less than 3 months. From PBMCs, RNA was extracted and then used to make the TCR library. This clonotype was counted between two and nine times. The data were also submitted as part of a second study, on T cells in Graves' hyperthyroidism and ophthalmopathy. From that second work: Ophthalmopathy was identified by the model a median around 6.9 months ahead of onset.

The chain is built from TRBV6-1 and TRBJ2-1; the match to TRBD2 covers 8 bases. The source was peripheral blood mononuclear cells (PBMCs), collected at new diagnosis, from a patient treated with antithyroid drugs. The clonotype was recovered from a woman between 40 and 65 years old with Graves disease. CDR3 sequence (DNA): TGTGCCAGCATCAAACGGGGGGGGGGGCGCGGGTCCTACAATGAGCAGTTCTTC. Translating gives CASIKRGGGRGSYNEQFF.